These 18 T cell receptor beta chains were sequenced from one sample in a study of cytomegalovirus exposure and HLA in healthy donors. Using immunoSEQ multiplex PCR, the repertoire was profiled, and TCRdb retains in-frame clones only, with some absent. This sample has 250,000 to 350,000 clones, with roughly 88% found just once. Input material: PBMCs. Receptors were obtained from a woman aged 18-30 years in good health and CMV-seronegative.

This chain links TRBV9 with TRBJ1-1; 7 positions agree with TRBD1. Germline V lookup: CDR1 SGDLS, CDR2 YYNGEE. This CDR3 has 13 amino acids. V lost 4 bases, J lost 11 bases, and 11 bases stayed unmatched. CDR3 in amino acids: CASSRTGVGGAFF. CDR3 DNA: TGTGCCAGCAGCCGTACAGGGGTCGGGGGCGCTTTCTTT. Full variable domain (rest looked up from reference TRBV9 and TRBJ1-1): DSGVTQTPKHLITATGQRVTLRCSPRSGDLSVYWYQQSLDQGLQFLIQYYNGEERAKGNILERFSAQQFPDLHSELNLSSLELGDSALYFCASSRTGVGGAFFGQGTRLTVV.

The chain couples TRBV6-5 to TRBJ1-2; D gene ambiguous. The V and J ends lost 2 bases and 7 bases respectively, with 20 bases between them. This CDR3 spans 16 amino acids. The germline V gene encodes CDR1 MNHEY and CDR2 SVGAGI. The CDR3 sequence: CASSYADSASARGYTF. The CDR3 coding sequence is TGTGCCAGCAGTTACGCGGATTCTGCGTCAGCCCGTGGCTACACCTTC.

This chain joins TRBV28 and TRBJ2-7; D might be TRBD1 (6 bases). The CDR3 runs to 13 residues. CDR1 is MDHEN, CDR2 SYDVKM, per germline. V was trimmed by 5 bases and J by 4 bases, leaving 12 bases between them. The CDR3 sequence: CASSPSGTYEQYF. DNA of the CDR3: TGTGCCAGCAGTCCATCCGGGACATACGAGCAGTACTTC.

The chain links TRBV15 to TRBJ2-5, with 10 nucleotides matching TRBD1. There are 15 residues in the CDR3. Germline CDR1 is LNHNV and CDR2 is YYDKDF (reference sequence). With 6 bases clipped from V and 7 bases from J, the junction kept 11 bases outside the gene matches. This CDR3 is CATSNDRGHLGTQYF. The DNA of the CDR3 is TGTGCCACCAGTAACGACAGGGGGCATTTGGGGACCCAGTACTTC. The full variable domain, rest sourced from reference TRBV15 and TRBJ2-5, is DAMVIQNPRYQVTQFGKPVTLSCSQTLNHNVMYWYQQKSSQAPKLLFHYYDKDFNNEADTPDNFQSRRPNTSFCFLDIRSPGLGDTAMYLCATSNDRGHLGTQYFGPGTRLLVL.

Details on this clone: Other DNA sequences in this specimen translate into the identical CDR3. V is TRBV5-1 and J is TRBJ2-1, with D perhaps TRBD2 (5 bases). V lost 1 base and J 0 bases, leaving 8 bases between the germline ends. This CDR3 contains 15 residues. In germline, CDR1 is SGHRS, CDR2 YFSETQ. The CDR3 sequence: CASSLSGSSYNEQFF. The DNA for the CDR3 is TGCGCCAGCAGCTTGAGCGGAAGCTCCTACAATGAGCAGTTCTTC.

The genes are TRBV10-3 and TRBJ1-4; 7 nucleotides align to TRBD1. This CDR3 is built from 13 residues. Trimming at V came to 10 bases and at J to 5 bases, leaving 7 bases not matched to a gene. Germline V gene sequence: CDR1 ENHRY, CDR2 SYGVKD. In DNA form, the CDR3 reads TGTGCCACCTCCGGGACAGAGAATGAAAAACTGTTTTTT. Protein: CATSGTENEKLFF.

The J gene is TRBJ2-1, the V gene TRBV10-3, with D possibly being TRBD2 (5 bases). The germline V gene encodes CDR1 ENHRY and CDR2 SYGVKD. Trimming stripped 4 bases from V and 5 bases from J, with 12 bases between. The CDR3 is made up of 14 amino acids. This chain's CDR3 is CAISGTRDDNEQFF. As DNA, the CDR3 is TGTGCCATCAGTGGAACTAGAGACGACAATGAGCAGTTCTTC.

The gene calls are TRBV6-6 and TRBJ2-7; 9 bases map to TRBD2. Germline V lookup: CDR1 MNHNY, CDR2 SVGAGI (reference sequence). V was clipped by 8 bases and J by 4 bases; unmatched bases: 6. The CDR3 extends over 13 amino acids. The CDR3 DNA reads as TGTGCCAGCCGACTAGCGGAGGTATACGAGCAGTACTTC. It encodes CASRLAEVYEQYF.

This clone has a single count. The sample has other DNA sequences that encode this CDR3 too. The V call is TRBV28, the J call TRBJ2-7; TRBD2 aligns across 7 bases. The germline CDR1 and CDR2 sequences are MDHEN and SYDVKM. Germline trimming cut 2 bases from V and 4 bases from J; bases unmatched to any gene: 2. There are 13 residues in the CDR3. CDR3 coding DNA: TGTGCCAGCAGTTTAGGGGGGGGTTACGAGCAGTACTTC. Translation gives CASSLGGGYEQYF. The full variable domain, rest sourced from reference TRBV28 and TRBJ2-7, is DVKVTQSSRYLVKRTGEKVFLECVQDMDHENMFWYRQDPGLGLRLIYFSYDVKMKEKGDIPEGYSVSREKKERFSLILESASTNQTSMYLCASSLGGGYEQYFGPGTRLTVT.

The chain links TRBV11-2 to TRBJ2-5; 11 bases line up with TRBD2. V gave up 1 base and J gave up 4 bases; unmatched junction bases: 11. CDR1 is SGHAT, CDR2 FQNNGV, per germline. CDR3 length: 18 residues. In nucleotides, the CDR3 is TGTGCCAGCAGCTTAGCCCCTCCCACTAGCGGGAGCGCAGAGACCCAGTACTTC. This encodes CASSLAPPTSGSAETQYF.

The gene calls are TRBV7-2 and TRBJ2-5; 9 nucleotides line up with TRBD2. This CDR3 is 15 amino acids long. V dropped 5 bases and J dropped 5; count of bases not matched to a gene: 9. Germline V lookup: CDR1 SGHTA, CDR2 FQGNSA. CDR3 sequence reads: CASSTIAGELETQYF. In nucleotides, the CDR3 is TGTGCCAGCAGCACCATAGCGGGGGAGCTGGAGACCCAGTACTTC.

This CDR3 is CASSPRHLLNYGYTF. In nucleotides, the CDR3 is TGTGCCAGCTCACCCCGACATCTCCTTAACTATGGCTACACCTTC. The genes are TRBV18 and TRBJ1-2; D remains unclear. V gave up 3 bases and J gave up 1 base, with 12 bases separating them. The CDR3 sequence is 15 residues long. Germline V CDR1 and CDR2: KGHSH, LQKENI. The entire variable domain, with the rest obtained from reference TRBV18 and TRBJ1-2, is as follows: NAGVMQNPRHLVRRRGQEARLRCSPMKGHSHVYWYRQLPEEGLKFMVYLQKENIIDESGMPKERFSAEFPKEGPSILRIQQVVRGDSAAYFCASSPRHLLNYGYTFGSGTRLTVV.

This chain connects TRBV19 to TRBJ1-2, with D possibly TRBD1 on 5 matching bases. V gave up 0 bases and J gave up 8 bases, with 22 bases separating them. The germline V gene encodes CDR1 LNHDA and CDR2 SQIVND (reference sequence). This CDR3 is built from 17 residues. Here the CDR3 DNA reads TGTGCCAGTAGTATAGAGGACGGCGGGGGGACCTCTCGGGGCTACACCTTC. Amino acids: CASSIEDGGGTSRGYTF. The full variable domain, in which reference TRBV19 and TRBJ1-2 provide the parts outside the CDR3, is DGGITQSPKYLFRKEGQNVTLSCEQNLNHDAMYWYRQDPGQGLRLIYYSQIVNDFQKGDIAEGYSVSREKKESFPLTVTSAQKNPTAFYLCASSIEDGGGTSRGYTFGSGTRLTVV.

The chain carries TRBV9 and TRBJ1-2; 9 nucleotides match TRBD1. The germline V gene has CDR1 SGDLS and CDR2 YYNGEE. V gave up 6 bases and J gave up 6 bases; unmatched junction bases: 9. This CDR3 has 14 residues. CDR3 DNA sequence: TGTGCCAGCACGACGACAGGGGGATTCGATGGCTACACCTTC. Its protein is CASTTTGGFDGYTF.

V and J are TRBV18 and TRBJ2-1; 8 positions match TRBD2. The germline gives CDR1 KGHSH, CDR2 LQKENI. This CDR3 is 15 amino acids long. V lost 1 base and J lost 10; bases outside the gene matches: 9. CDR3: CASSPRNGRAGEQFF. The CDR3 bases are TGTGCCAGCTCACCACGTAACGGGAGGGCCGGGGAGCAGTTCTTC.

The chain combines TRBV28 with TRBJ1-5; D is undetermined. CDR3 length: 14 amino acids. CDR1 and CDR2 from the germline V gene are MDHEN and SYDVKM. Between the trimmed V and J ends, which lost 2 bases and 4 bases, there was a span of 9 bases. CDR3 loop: CASSLSGANQPQHF. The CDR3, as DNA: TGTGCCAGCAGTTTAAGTGGAGCAAATCAGCCCCAGCATTTT.

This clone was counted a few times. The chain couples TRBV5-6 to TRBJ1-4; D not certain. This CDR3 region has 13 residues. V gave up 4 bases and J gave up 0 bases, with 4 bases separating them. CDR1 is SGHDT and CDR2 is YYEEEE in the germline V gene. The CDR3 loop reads CASSLPTNEKLFF. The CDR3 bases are TGTGCCAGCAGCCTCCCAACTAATGAAAAACTGTTTTTT.

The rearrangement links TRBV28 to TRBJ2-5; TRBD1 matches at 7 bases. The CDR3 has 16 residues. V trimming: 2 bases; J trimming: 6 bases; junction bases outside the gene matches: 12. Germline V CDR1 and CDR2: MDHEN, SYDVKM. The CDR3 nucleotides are TGTGCCAGCAGTTTACCCATTAGGACAGGAGTGAAGACCCAGTACTTC. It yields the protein CASSLPIRTGVKTQYF. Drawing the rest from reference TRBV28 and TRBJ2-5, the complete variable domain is DVKVTQSSRYLVKRTGEKVFLECVQDMDHENMFWYRQDPGLGLRLIYFSYDVKMKEKGDIPEGYSVSREKKERFSLILESASTNQTSMYLCASSLPIRTGVKTQYFGPGTRLLVL.